A selection of T cell receptor beta chains follows, all from one sample in a study of T cell responses to AZD1222 COVID-19 vaccine. Profiled with immunoSEQ multiplex PCR; TCRdb holds only in-frame clones, not every one. The table includes 150,000 to 200,000 clones, roughly 94% detected once. The sample was peripheral blood, taken on day 0 of AZD1222 vaccination. The receptors come from an adult in good health. The CDR3 runs from the conserved cysteine through the conserved F or W. A D gene is named only where the DNA matches it firmly. Some rows have no size entry. The others give once, few or many, or a class for an expanded clone.

D	J	size	V	CDR3	DNA
-	TRBJ1-5	-	TRBV7-2	CASSPGTAPSGMSQHF	TGTGCCAGCAGCCCAGGGACGGCCCCTTCGGGGATGTCCCAGCATTTT
TRBD2	TRBJ2-7	-	TRBV13	CASSSFRTGGGNEQYF	TGTGCCAGCAGCTCCTTCCGCACGGGAGGGGGGAACGAGCAGTACTTC
-	TRBJ1-1	-	TRBV19	CATKRGNTEAFF	TGTGCCACCAAACGGGGGAACACTGAAGCTTTCTTT
-	TRBJ2-6	-	TRBV27	CASSLRWRAGANVLTF	TGTGCCAGCAGCCTACGATGGCGGGCCGGGGCCAACGTCCTGACTTTC
-	TRBJ1-1	-	TRBV7-2	CASSLAVGYTEAFF	TGTGCCAGCAGCTTAGCAGTGGGGTACACTGAAGCTTTCTTT
-	TRBJ2-3	-	TRBV11-2	CASSLVGDTQYF	TGTGCCAGCAGCTTAGTGGGGGATACGCAGTATTTT
-	TRBJ1-2	-	TRBV9	CASSQVGGAMGGYTF	TGTGCCAGCAGCCAAGTAGGGGGGGCGATGGGTGGCTACACCTTC
-	TRBJ2-7	-	TRBV10-3	CAINTGLDPREQYF	TGTGCCATTAATACAGGGTTAGACCCTAGGGAGCAGTACTTC
-	TRBJ1-5	once	TRBV3-1/TRBV3-2	CASSQQGSNQPQHF	TGTGCCAGCAGCCAACAGGGAAGCAATCAGCCCCAGCATTTT
-	TRBJ1-2	-	TRBV27	CASSSPGKGTYGYTF	TGTGCCAGCAGTTCACCCGGCAAGGGGACCTATGGCTACACCTTC
-	TRBJ1-2	-	TRBV6-5	CASSYRGGYTF	TGTGCCAGCAGTTATCGAGGCGGCTACACCTTC
-	TRBJ1-2	-	TRBV11-1	CASSLSGNYGYTF	TGTGCCAGCAGCCTCTCAGGGAACTATGGCTACACCTTC
TRBD1	TRBJ1-5	-	TRBV3-1/TRBV3-2	CASSLQGAKQPQHF	TGTGCCAGCAGCCTACAGGGGGCGAAACAGCCCCAGCATTTT
TRBD1	TRBJ1-3	-	TRBV28	CASRHPRGQRSGNTIYF	TGTGCCAGCAGGCATCCCCGGGGACAGCGGTCAGGAAACACCATATATTTT
-	TRBJ1-2	-	TRBV2	CASDPGGFSYTF	TGTGCCAGCGATCCGGGGGGATTTAGCTACACCTTC
-	TRBJ1-2	-	TRBV9	CASSEQNYGYTF	TGTGCCAGCAGCGAACAAAACTATGGCTACACCTTC
-	TRBJ1-5	-	TRBV28	CASSDQGQPQHF	TGTGCCAGCAGTGACCAGGGCCAGCCCCAGCATTTT
-	TRBJ1-4	-	TRBV4-1	CASSQGSAPTNEKLFF	TGCGCCAGCAGCCAAGGTTCCGCACCAACTAATGAAAAACTGTTTTTT
-	TRBJ1-5	once	TRBV5-5	CASTFGQGQPQHF	TGTGCCAGCACCTTTGGGCAGGGCCAGCCCCAGCATTTT
-	TRBJ2-7	few	TRBV29-1	CSVDGTESYEQYF	TGCAGCGTTGATGGTACGGAATCCTACGAGCAGTACTTC
-	TRBJ1-1	-	TRBV6-5	CASRKVTEAFF	TGTGCCAGCAGGAAGGTCACTGAAGCTTTCTTT
-	TRBJ2-2	-	TRBV2	CASNIRSAGELFF	TGTGCCAGCAACATCAGGTCTGCCGGGGAGCTGTTTTTT
-	TRBJ1-5	-	TRBV6-5	CASAPSGPNQPQHF	TGTGCCAGCGCCCCATCGGGACCCAATCAGCCCCAGCATTTT
-	TRBJ1-2	-	TRBV6-5	CASSYSSGTGNYGYTF	TGTGCCAGCAGTTACTCGAGCGGGACTGGGAACTATGGCTACACCTTC
-	TRBJ1-2	once	TRBV6-6	CASSYVSGTHNGYTF	TGTGCCAGCAGTTACGTCTCCGGGACTCATAACGGCTACACCTTC
-	TRBJ2-2	-	TRBV27	CASPPYPSAEKHTGELFF	TGTGCCAGCCCCCCTTACCCTTCAGCGGAAAAGCACACCGGGGAGCTGTTTTTT
-	TRBJ1-5	-	TRBV6-5	CASSYSRGRQPQHF	TGTGCCAGCAGTTACTCACGGGGGCGGCAGCCCCAGCATTTT
-	TRBJ1-2	once	TRBV12-3/TRBV12-4	CASSLQLYGYTF	TGTGCCAGCAGTTTACAGCTGTATGGCTACACCTTC
-	TRBJ2-5	few	TRBV29-1	CSGRGPLGQETQYF	TGCAGCGGGAGGGGGCCCTTGGGGCAAGAGACCCAGTACTTC
TRBD1	TRBJ1-6	-	TRBV5-5	CASSLVGTGGSYNSPLHF	TGTGCCAGCAGCTTGGTCGGGACAGGGGGATCCTATAATTCACCCCTCCACTTT
-	TRBJ2-1	-	TRBV14	CASSLRDSNEQFF	TGTGCCAGCAGCCTCCGGGACTCGAATGAGCAGTTCTTC
-	TRBJ2-3	-	TRBV10-2	CASSTYGDTDTQYF	TGCGCCAGCAGTACCTATGGCGACACAGATACGCAGTATTTT
-	TRBJ1-5	-	TRBV29-1	CSAGPGFNQPQHF	TGCAGCGCCGGACCCGGGTTCAATCAGCCCCAGCATTTT
-	TRBJ1-2	-	TRBV27	CASSLGGHGYTF	TGTGCCAGCAGTTTAGGGGGACATGGCTACACCTTC
-	TRBJ2-1	-	TRBV5-1	CASSLDQSSYNEQFF	TGCGCCAGCAGCTTGGACCAGAGCTCCTACAATGAGCAGTTCTTC
TRBD2	TRBJ2-1	-	TRBV27	CASSLSGLAGGDEQFF	TGTGCCAGCAGTTTATCGGGACTAGCGGGGGGGGATGAGCAGTTCTTC